This T cell receptor beta chain was captured by sequencing in a study of cytomegalovirus exposure and HLA in healthy donors. Study-level results: In a later analysis, CMV-associated beta chains were mostly HLA-associated, it appeared.

With regard to this clone: Its antigen is unknown.

The PCR contained 60 Vbeta and 13 Jbeta primers. The assay was immunoSEQ multiplex PCR, and TCRdb's table has in-frame clones only and misses some. The sample totals roughly 120,000 clones; its top ten clones hold roughly 1%. This CDR3 comprises 17 residues. The trim removed 4 bases at V and 2 bases at J, leaving 10 bases unmatched. Germline V gene lookup returns CDR1 MNHNS and CDR2 SASEGT. This chain uses TRBV6-1 with TRBJ2-7; the match to TRBD2 covers 11 bases. Sequenced input: PBMCs. The TCR comes from a man between 18 and 35 years old in good health and CMV-seronegative. CDR3 sequence (DNA): TGTGCCAGCAGTGTAAATAGCGGGGGGGCCCGCACCTACGAGCAGTACTTC. This sequence encodes CASSVNSGGARTYEQYF.